This TCR beta chain was retrieved from a study of blood T cells in healthy people across ages. Healthy individuals of Caucasian origin from Russia, aged about 6 to 95, served as donors. Samples had at least 6.5 million PBMCs isolated from them. V trimming: 5 bases; J trimming: 11 bases; junction bases outside the gene matches: 17. The CDR3 has 16 residues. Sample-barcoded 5' priming and a J-beta primer mix drove a second PCR of roughly 6 to 12 cycles. TCRdb re-analysed the 5' RACE reads in MiXCR, keeping a single row per CDR3 protein. The sample yields about 840,000 distinct CDR3 sequences, about 29% seen once. This sample also belongs to another study, concerning T cells of mothers and their children. From that report: Samples were obtained from three healthy Caucasian mothers and their six children.

This TCR was sampled from a woman aged 35 to 49 in good health. The specimen sequenced was blood. The rearrangement uses TRBV12-3 or TRBV12-4 and TRBJ2-5; 10 nucleotides agree with TRBD2. For the CDR3, the DNA is TGTGCCAGCAGTGGGATGGGACTAGCGATAAACAATGAGCAGTACTTC. It is translated as CASSGMGLAINNEQYF.